A selection of T cell receptor beta chains follows, all from one sample in a study of T cells in Graves' hyperthyroidism and ophthalmopathy. TCRdb used MiXCR to reprocess the multiplex PCR reads, holding one entry per CDR3 protein. Of about 620,000 distinct CDR3 sequences listed, around 16% are singletons. Sequences were obtained from blood. These receptors were obtained from a woman aged 30 to 39 with Graves' hyperthyroidism. CDR3s leave out the opening cysteine and the closing phenylalanine or tryptophan. Clone size, where shown, is once, few, many, or a class for clones that have expanded.

clone_size j_call v_call cdr3_aa
NA TRBJ1-2 TRBV11-3 ASSSGRGLYGYT
many TRBJ2-1 TRBV12-3/TRBV12-4 ASSLTVYNEQF
many TRBJ1-5 TRBV28 ASSLGITPGVWEPQH
few TRBJ2-2 TRBV5-1 ASSLLRTPPSAYTGELF
few TRBJ2-1 TRBV6-1 ASSGTSSFGDEQF
many TRBJ2-7 TRBV29-1 SVAESSYEQY
NA TRBJ2-2 TRBV2 ASSDIIGTGELF
many TRBJ1-2 TRBV28 ASSERGQELNYGYT
many TRBJ1-1 TRBV27 ASSLIPGDTEAF
many TRBJ2-5 TRBV12-3/TRBV12-4 ASSEPGQKETQY
few TRBJ2-5 TRBV9 ASSVDPGGPYGETQY
NA TRBJ1-4 TRBV4-2 ASSQGETNEKLF
many TRBJ2-6 TRBV6-1 ASRTSNSGANVLT
few TRBJ2-1 TRBV20-1 SASAGVGWDEQF
NA TRBJ2-3 TRBV20-1 SARQGTIDTQY
NA TRBJ2-3 TRBV10-2 ASSGTSGRTVDTQY
many TRBJ2-1 TRBV7-8 ASSFSPSAGPQF
NA TRBJ1-1 TRBV5-5 ASSEGPSITEAF
few TRBJ2-1 TRBV28 ASSQIRGRRNEQF
many TRBJ2-3 TRBV10-3 AISRTSGTGGDTQY
many TRBJ1-2 TRBV11-3 ASSSRDRVSPNYGYT
few TRBJ1-6 TRBV5-6 ASSPSGGSHSPLH
many TRBJ1-1 TRBV20-1 SAPEGGRTEAF
many TRBJ1-1 TRBV9 ASSKDVDYMNTEAF
many TRBJ1-5 TRBV6-2/TRBV6-3 ASSYSRSQGGNQPQH
many TRBJ2-2 TRBV7-9 ASSPSQRSNTGELF
NA TRBJ2-1 TRBV20-1 SAKIRLAREQF
many TRBJ2-3 TRBV11-2 ASTRGGGTDTQY
many TRBJ2-1 TRBV11-2 ASSLGLSYNEQF
many TRBJ2-1 TRBV12-3/TRBV12-4 ASSYGTRFNEQF
many TRBJ2-5 TRBV20-1 SARVASGIRWGETQY
NA TRBJ2-5 TRBV5-1 ASSRIYEGPLQETQY
many TRBJ2-7 TRBV27 ASSLRLAYEQY
few TRBJ1-5 TRBV11-3 ASSLVRSQGGNQPQH
many TRBJ2-7 TRBV29-1 SVEEGGQPYEQY
many TRBJ2-5 TRBV20-1 SATYRAEETQY
many TRBJ2-5 TRBV5-5 ASSHGNQYGETQY
many TRBJ2-1 TRBV6-1 ASRETSGSPNEQF
NA TRBJ1-3 TRBV5-1 ASSGRTGESGNTIY
few TRBJ2-2 TRBV30 AWSVLVGGTGELF
few TRBJ2-1 TRBV19 ASSTRGEQF
NA TRBJ1-5 TRBV29-1 SIWTGGAGQPQH
NA TRBJ2-1 TRBV20-1 SARRLAGGQEQF
few TRBJ2-2 TRBV5-1 ASHLGALNTGELF
few TRBJ1-1 TRBV30 AWQLTGSRTEAF
many TRBJ2-3 TRBV7-9 ASSTSLAGGTDTQY
many TRBJ2-5 TRBV6-2/TRBV6-3 ASSYGAELQETQY
NA TRBJ2-1 TRBV5-6 ASPSVVAGDDEQF
many TRBJ2-6 TRBV2 ASRSGPGANVLT
few TRBJ2-1 TRBV6-2/TRBV6-3 ASSYWALEVGDNEQF
few TRBJ1-5 TRBV2 ASTPGGASNQPQH
many TRBJ2-5 TRBV27 ASRPQIQETQY
NA TRBJ1-5 TRBV18 ASAAGTLNQPQH
many TRBJ2-7 TRBV11-2 ASSFGSGTSYEQY
NA TRBJ2-3 TRBV9 ASSVELVGTDTQY